This T cell receptor (beta chain) was sequenced in a study of cytomegalovirus exposure and HLA in healthy donors. CDR3 length: 16 amino acids. The germline gives CDR1 MNHEY, CDR2 SVGAGI. V gave up 0 bases and J gave up 7 bases; unmatched junction bases: 4. Healthy bone marrow donors made up the donor group. Concerning this clone: Its antigen is not known.

PCR used 60 Vbeta primers and 13 Jbeta primers. Generated by immunoSEQ multiplex PCR, the TCRdb table keeps only in-frame clones and is missing some. The sample records 150,000 to 200,000 clones, around 83% being singletons. Regarding the study as a whole: The authors listed 150 to 200 TCR beta chains as cytomegalovirus-associated. In a later analysis, V- and J-gene trimming of beta chains associated with a DCLRE1C missense variant, replicated independently.

This TCR was recovered from a woman aged 40 to 55 in good health and CMV-seronegative. The chain combines TRBV6-5 with TRBJ2-7, with TRBD2 identical over 15 bases. The source material was PBMCs. This CDR3 is CASSYSRTSGRVEQYF. The CDR3 coding sequence is TGTGCCAGCAGTTACTCGAGGACTAGCGGGAGGGTTGAGCAGTACTTC.